Sequencing of this T cell receptor beta chain was carried out in a study of blood T cell repertoires in COVID-19. At the level of the study: Samples representing acute and convalescent COVID-19 were sourced from the United States, Italy and Spain. Sources were T cells, B-cell-depleted T cells, or PBMCs; the material itself was cDNA or gDNA.

Methods used by the authors: Reference gene primer amplification in the assay estimated nucleated cell counts. Libraries were prepared by immunoSEQ multiplex PCR; TCRdb keeps only in-frame clonotypes and omits some of them. V and J calls and clone size come straight from that table; D and trimming were deduced from the DNA. The sample lists roughly 250,000 clones, about 85% seen once, with roughly 6% in the top ten. Germline V gives CDR1 SGHTA, CDR2 FQGTGA. There are 16 residues in the CDR3. Trimming pared 5 bases from V and 4 bases from J, leaving 18 bases between. This rearrangement joins TRBV7-3 to TRBJ2-1, with a weak D call TRBD2 (5 bases). This clonotype originated in a woman aged 25 to 45 with acute COVID-19. The sample was PBMCs or T cells enriched from blood (not recorded which). DNA for the CDR3: TGTGCCAGCAGCCCGACTATCAACTTGGGATACAATGAGCAGTTCTTC. It yields the protein CASSPTINLGYNEQFF.